The rows below give T cell receptor beta chains drawn from one sample of a study of T cell repertoires in ileal Crohn's disease. TCRdb keeps only in-frame clones here, not all; method: immunoSEQ multiplex PCR. The sample lists around 5,000 clones; roughly four fifths were seen once. The sequenced sample was ileal tissue. The receptors were gathered from an adult with Crohn's disease. Each CDR3 is given with its conserved first and last residue. The D gene is left open where the match is weak. Some rows have no size entry. The others give once, few or many, or a class for an expanded clone.

J gene,D gene,CDR3 length,clone size,V gene,CDR3 protein,CDR3 DNA
TRBJ2-3,TRBD2,16,.,TRBV9,CASSVELAGGPDTQYF,TGTGCCAGCAGCGTAGAACTAGCGGGGGGACCAGATACGCAGTATTTT
TRBJ2-3,.,17,.,TRBV7-9,CASSKLRAGTSTDTQYF,TGTGCCAGCAGCAAACTTCGGGCGGGAACTAGCACAGATACGCAGTATTTT
TRBJ2-3,.,13,.,TRBV7-3,CASSGGATDTQYF,TGTGCCAGCAGCGGGGGGGCCACAGATACGCAGTATTTT
TRBJ2-2,TRBD1,11,large,TRBV10-2,CASRGPGELFF,TGCGCCTCCAGGGGGCCCGGGGAGCTGTTTTTT
TRBJ2-2,TRBD2,16,few,TRBV7-8,CASSLAGASNTGELFF,TGTGCCAGCAGTTTAGCGGGGGCTTCGAACACCGGGGAGCTGTTTTTT
TRBJ1-2,TRBD1,15,.,TRBV6-1,CASSEGLDRAYGYTF,TGTGCCAGCAGTGAAGGACTGGACAGGGCCTATGGCTACACCTTC
TRBJ1-4,.,14,.,TRBV2,CASILGGIGEKLFF,TGTGCCAGCATCCTGGGGGGGATCGGTGAAAAACTGTTTTTT
TRBJ2-7,TRBD1,13,.,TRBV2,CARQGVRSYEQYF,TGTGCCCGACAGGGGGTCAGGTCCTACGAGCAGTACTTC
TRBJ1-3,.,14,.,TRBV2,CASSAGKTGNTIYF,TGTGCCAGCAGTGCAGGGAAGACGGGAAACACCATATATTTT
TRBJ2-1,TRBD2,15,.,TRBV7-8,CASSFGTSGYNEQFF,TGTGCCAGCAGCTTTGGGACTAGCGGCTACAATGAGCAGTTCTTC
TRBJ2-3,TRBD2,14,.,TRBV14,CASSQKAGSYTQYF,TGTGCCAGCAGCCAAAAAGCGGGGTCGTATACGCAGTATTTT
TRBJ2-6,.,16,few,TRBV7-3,CASSSQGSSGANVLTF,TGTGCCAGCAGCTCACAGGGTAGCTCTGGGGCCAACGTCCTGACTTTC
TRBJ1-2,.,14,once,TRBV6-5,CASSYSLDRPGYTF,TGTGCCAGCAGTTACTCGCTCGACAGGCCCGGCTACACCTTC
TRBJ1-2,TRBD1,13,.,TRBV6-5,CASSVQGADGYTF,TGTGCCAGCAGTGTACAGGGGGCGGATGGCTACACCTTC
TRBJ1-1,.,14,once,TRBV6-4,CASSEKGEGTEAFF,TGTGCCAGCAGTGAAAAAGGGGAGGGCACTGAAGCTTTCTTT
TRBJ2-7,TRBD2,15,.,TRBV9,CASSVDAGGRSEQYF,TGTGCCAGCAGCGTAGACGCGGGGGGTAGGTCCGAGCAGTACTTC
TRBJ2-7,.,15,.,TRBV11-2,CASSFGTGDFYEQYF,TGTGCCAGCAGCTTCGGGACGGGGGATTTCTACGAGCAGTACTTC
TRBJ2-7,TRBD2,15,.,TRBV5-6,CASSLAGGVRYEQYF,TGTGCCAGCAGCTTGGCCGGGGGGGTTAGGTACGAGCAGTACTTC
TRBJ2-4,.,14,.,TRBV7-2,CASSSPGRWNIQYF,TGTGCCAGCAGCTCGCCAGGGCGGTGGAACATTCAGTACTTC
TRBJ2-5,TRBD2,15,.,TRBV5-1,CASSLTSGFQETQYF,TGCGCCAGCAGCTTGACTAGCGGGTTTCAAGAGACCCAGTACTTC
TRBJ2-6,.,16,.,TRBV5-1,CASNRDMTSGANVLTF,TGCGCCAGCAACCGGGACATGACCTCTGGGGCCAACGTCCTGACTTTC
TRBJ2-7,TRBD2,15,once,TRBV7-8,CASSFPSGGVYEQYF,TGTGCCAGCAGCTTCCCGTCTGGGGGGGTCTACGAGCAGTACTTC
TRBJ2-1,TRBD2,12,.,TRBV7-6,CASSGGGDEQFF,TGTGCCAGCAGCGGCGGGGGGGACGAGCAGTTCTTC
TRBJ1-6,TRBD1,19,.,TRBV18,CASSPRGQGSRSYNSPLHF,TGTGCCAGCTCACCTCGCGGACAGGGTTCAAGGTCCTATAATTCACCCCTCCACTTT
TRBJ1-1,.,13,.,TRBV7-9,CASSLEGLTEAFF,TGTGCCAGCAGCTTAGAGGGGCTGACTGAAGCTTTCTTT
TRBJ2-5,.,16,.,TRBV7-9,CASSAKLVAPGETQYF,TGTGCCAGCAGCGCCAAACTAGTCGCCCCGGGGGAGACCCAGTACTTC
TRBJ1-2,TRBD1,14,.,TRBV11-2,CASSPDRGLYGYTF,TGTGCCAGCAGCCCTGACAGGGGGCTCTATGGCTACACCTTC
TRBJ1-2,TRBD1,13,once,TRBV5-8,CASRDTGVYGYTF,TGTGCCAGCAGGGATACAGGGGTCTATGGCTACACCTTC
TRBJ1-2,.,13,.,TRBV30,CAWSKGLGYGYTF,TGTGCCTGGAGTAAGGGGCTTGGCTATGGCTACACCTTC
TRBJ1-6,.,11,.,TRBV7-9,CASSLAGVVHF,TGTGCCAGCAGCTTAGCAGGGGTGGTCCACTTT
TRBJ1-2,.,12,.,TRBV2,CASSSGYGGYTF,TGTGCCAGCAGCTCAGGGTACGGTGGCTACACCTTC
TRBJ2-1,.,14,.,TRBV6-4,CASSGGDSYNEQFF,TGTGCCAGCAGTGGGGGGGACAGTTACAATGAGCAGTTCTTC
TRBJ2-3,.,16,.,TRBV5-1,CASRLGGLGAQDTQYF,TGCGCCAGCAGACTCGGGGGGCTTGGGGCTCAGGATACGCAGTATTTT
TRBJ2-2,.,15,.,TRBV11-3,CARDPGLGRGGELFF,TGTGCCAGGGACCCGGGACTTGGGAGAGGGGGGGAGCTGTTTTTT
TRBJ1-5,TRBD1,15,.,TRBV5-5,CASSLGTGASQPQHF,TGTGCCAGCAGCTTGGGGACAGGGGCCTCCCAGCCCCAGCATTTT
TRBJ2-3,TRBD2,15,.,TRBV6-5,CASRLAGGRTDTQYF,TGTGCCAGCAGATTAGCGGGGGGGCGGACAGATACGCAGTATTTT
TRBJ1-3,.,13,once,TRBV10-3,CASGGAGGNTIYF,TGTGCCAGCGGGGGCGCGGGAGGAAACACCATATATTTT
TRBJ2-5,TRBD2,15,.,TRBV19,CASSKLAGVQETQYF,TGTGCCAGTAGTAAACTAGCGGGGGTCCAAGAGACCCAGTACTTC
TRBJ2-3,.,15,.,TRBV9,CASSVVGTPRDTQYF,TGTGCCAGCAGCGTAGTTGGCACCCCTAGGGATACGCAGTATTTT
TRBJ2-2,TRBD1,13,.,TRBV10-1,CASNTGDTGELFF,TGCGCCAGCAATACAGGGGATACGGGGGAGCTGTTTTTT
TRBJ1-5,.,13,.,TRBV2,CASSEALNQPQHF,TGTGCCAGCAGTGAAGCGCTAAATCAGCCCCAGCATTTT